This T cell receptor beta chain was recorded in a study of blood T cells in healthy people across ages. The table lists this clonotype with a few counts. Combining a sample-barcoded 5' primer with a J-beta primer mix, a second PCR ran for about 6 to 11 cycles. Each single sample gave us at least 2.5 million CDR3-containing paired-end reads. One entry per CDR3 protein, called by TCRdb with MiXCR from the 5' RACE reads. The sample includes over a million distinct CDR3 sequences, around 25% seen only once; the top ten take less than 0.85%. Per sample, no less than 6 micrograms of total RNA were extracted. This CDR3 contains 17 residues. Germline CDR1 SGDLS, CDR2 YYNGEE. V lost 1 base and J 3 bases, leaving 17 bases between the germline ends. These data are also associated with another study on T cells of mothers and their children.

The chain employs TRBV9 and TRBJ2-1; D may correspond to TRBD1 or TRBD2 (5 bases each). Sequences were obtained from blood. The clonotype originates from a girl aged 2-10 years in good health. The CDR3 DNA reads TGTGCCAGCAGCGTATCCCCGGCTAGCCAGGGCTACAATGAGCAGTTCTTC. It specifies CASSVSPASQGYNEQFF. Supplemented by reference TRBV9 and TRBJ2-1, the full variable domain reads DSGVTQTPKHLITATGQRVTLRCSPRSGDLSVYWYQQSLDQGLQFLIQYYNGEERAKGNILERFSAQQFPDLHSELNLSSLELGDSALYFCASSVSPASQGYNEQFFGPGTRLTVL.